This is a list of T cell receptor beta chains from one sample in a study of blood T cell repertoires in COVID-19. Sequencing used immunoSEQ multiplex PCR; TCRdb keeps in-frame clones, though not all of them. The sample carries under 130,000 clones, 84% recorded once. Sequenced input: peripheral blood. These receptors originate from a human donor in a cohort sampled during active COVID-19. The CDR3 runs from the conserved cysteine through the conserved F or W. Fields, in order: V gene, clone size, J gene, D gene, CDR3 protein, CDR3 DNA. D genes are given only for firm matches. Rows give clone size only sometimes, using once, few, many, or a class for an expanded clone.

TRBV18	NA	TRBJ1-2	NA	CASSPAGVTNYGYTF	TGTGCCAGCTCACCCGCAGGGGTGACTAACTATGGCTACACCTTC
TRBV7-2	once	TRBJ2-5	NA	CASSRDSWGAQYF	TGTGCCAGCAGCCGGGACTCCTGGGGGGCCCAGTACTTC
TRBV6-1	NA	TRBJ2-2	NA	CASSEKGLEELFF	TGTGCCAGCAGTGAGAAGGGACTGGAGGAGCTGTTTTTT
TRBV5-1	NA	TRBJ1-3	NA	CASSEGSTGNTIYF	TGCGCCAGCAGTGAGGGTAGCACTGGAAACACCATATATTTT
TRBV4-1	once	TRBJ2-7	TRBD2	CASSQTSGGVSYEQYF	TGCGCCAGCAGCCAAACTAGCGGGGGGGTCTCCTACGAGCAGTACTTC
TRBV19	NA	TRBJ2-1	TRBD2	CASKTSGEYNEQFF	TGTGCCAGTAAGACTAGCGGGGAGTACAATGAGCAGTTCTTC
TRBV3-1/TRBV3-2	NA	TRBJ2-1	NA	CASSVRGGYNEQFF	TGTGCCAGCAGTGTTAGGGGGGGTTACAATGAGCAGTTCTTC
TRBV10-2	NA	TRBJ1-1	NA	CASSGKVGGAEAFF	TGCGCCAGCAGTGGTAAGGTCGGGGGAGCTGAAGCTTTCTTT
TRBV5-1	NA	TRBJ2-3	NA	CASSIGLKPNTDTQYF	TGCGCCAGCAGCATTGGTCTCAAGCCAAACACAGATACGCAGTATTTT
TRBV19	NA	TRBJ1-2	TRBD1	CASSAAGTGGLANYGYTF	TGTGCCAGTAGTGCGGCGGGGACAGGGGGTCTTGCTAACTATGGCTACACCTTC
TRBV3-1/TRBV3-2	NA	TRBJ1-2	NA	CASSHLGQAYGYTF	TGTGCCAGCAGCCACCTTGGGCAGGCCTATGGCTACACCTTC
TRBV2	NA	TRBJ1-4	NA	CASRWTDRGGEKLFF	TGTGCCAGCAGATGGACGGACCGGGGTGGTGAAAAACTGTTTTTT
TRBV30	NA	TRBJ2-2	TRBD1	CAWGQGVTGELFF	TGTGCCTGGGGACAGGGGGTGACCGGGGAGCTGTTTTTT
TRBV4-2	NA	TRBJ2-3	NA	CASSQEPAGEPDTQYF	TGTGCCAGCAGCCAAGAACCGGCAGGGGAACCAGATACGCAGTATTTT
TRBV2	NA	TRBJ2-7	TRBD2	CASSRLAGPYEQYF	TGTGCCAGCAGCCGCCTAGCGGGGCCCTACGAGCAGTACTTC
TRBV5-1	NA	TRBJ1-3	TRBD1	CASSLGDSSGNTIYF	TGCGCCAGCAGCTTGGGGGACAGCTCTGGAAACACCATATATTTT
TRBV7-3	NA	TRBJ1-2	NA	CASSPGTYSGGYTF	TGTGCCAGCAGCCCCGGGACATACTCCGGGGGCTACACCTTC
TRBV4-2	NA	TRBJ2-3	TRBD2	CASSRLMAGGTDTQYF	TGTGCCAGCAGCCGCTTGATGGCGGGGGGTACAGATACGCAGTATTTT
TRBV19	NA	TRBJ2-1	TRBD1	CASSPEGASANEQFF	TGTGCCAGTAGCCCTGAGGGGGCCTCGGCCAATGAGCAGTTCTTC
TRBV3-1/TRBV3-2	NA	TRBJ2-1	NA	CASSYRDNYNEQFF	TGTGCCAGCAGCTACCGGGATAACTACAATGAGCAGTTCTTC
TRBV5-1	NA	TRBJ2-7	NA	CASSTTSSYEQYF	TGCGCCAGCAGCACAACAAGCTCCTACGAGCAGTACTTC
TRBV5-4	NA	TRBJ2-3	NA	CASSLRGTDTQYF	TGTGCCAGCAGCTTGCGGGGCACAGATACGCAGTATTTT
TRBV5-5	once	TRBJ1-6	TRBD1	CASTPDRGLGTLHF	TGTGCCAGCACCCCGGACAGGGGGCTGGGGACCCTCCACTTT
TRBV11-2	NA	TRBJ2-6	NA	CASSRHGSGANVLTF	TGTGCCAGCAGCCGACACGGATCTGGGGCCAACGTCCTGACTTTC
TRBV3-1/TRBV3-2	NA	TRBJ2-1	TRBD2	CASSQGSGGVRPRYNEQFF	TGTGCCAGCAGCCAAGGTAGCGGGGGGGTCCGTCCCCGTTACAATGAGCAGTTCTTC
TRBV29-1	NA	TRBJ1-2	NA	CSVGYSNYGYTF	TGCAGCGTTGGGTACTCTAACTATGGCTACACCTTC
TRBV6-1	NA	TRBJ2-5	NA	CASSELGQQETQYF	TGTGCCAGCAGTGAACTTGGACAACAAGAGACCCAGTACTTC
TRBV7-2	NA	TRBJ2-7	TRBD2	CASSLGGTRDYEQYF	TGTGCCAGCAGCTTGGGGGGGACTAGGGACTACGAGCAGTACTTC
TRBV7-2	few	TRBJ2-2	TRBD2	CASSSQVARGGRNTGELFF	TGTGCCAGCAGCTCCCAGGTGGCGCGCGGGGGGAGGAACACCGGGGAGCTGTTTTTT
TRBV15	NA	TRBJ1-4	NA	CATSRGTETNEKLFF	TGTGCCACCAGCAGAGGGACAGAAACTAATGAAAAACTGTTTTTT
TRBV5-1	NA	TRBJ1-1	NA	CASSIGTAGVGNTEAFF	TGCGCCAGCAGCATCGGGACGGCGGGGGTAGGGAACACTGAAGCTTTCTTT
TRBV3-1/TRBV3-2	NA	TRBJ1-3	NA	CASSQSPRLATIYF	TGTGCCAGCAGCCAGTCCCCCCGTTTGGCCACCATATATTTT
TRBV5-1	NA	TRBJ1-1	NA	CASSPATANTEAFF	TGCGCCAGCAGCCCGGCGACAGCGAACACTGAAGCTTTCTTT
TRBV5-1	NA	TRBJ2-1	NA	CASSLAVGAGNEQFF	TGCGCCAGCAGCTTGGCTGTGGGGGCTGGCAATGAGCAGTTCTTC
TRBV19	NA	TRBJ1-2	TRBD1	CASSIDYRGGPSYGYTF	TGTGCCAGTAGTATAGATTACAGGGGGGGACCTTCCTATGGCTACACCTTC
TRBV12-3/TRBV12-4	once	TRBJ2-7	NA	CASSPRFEQYF	TGTGCCAGCAGCCCCCGTTTCGAGCAGTACTTC
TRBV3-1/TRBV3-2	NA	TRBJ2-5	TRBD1	CASSQSTGMGETQYF	TGTGCCAGCAGCCAATCGACAGGGATGGGAGAGACCCAGTACTTC
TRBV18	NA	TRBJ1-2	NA	CASSPEGVNYGYTF	TGTGCCAGCTCGCCAGAGGGGGTTAACTATGGCTACACCTTC
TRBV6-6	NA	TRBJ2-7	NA	CASSYDRAYEQYF	TGTGCCAGCAGTTACGACAGAGCCTACGAGCAGTACTTC
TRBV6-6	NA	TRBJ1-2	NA	CASSYEGVNYGYTF	TGTGCCAGCAGTTATGAGGGAGTCAACTATGGCTACACCTTC
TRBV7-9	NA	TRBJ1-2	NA	CASSFQGFKMGYTF	TGTGCCAGCAGCTTCCAGGGATTCAAGATGGGCTACACCTTC
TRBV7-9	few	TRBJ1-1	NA	CASRVPSRDTEAFF	TGTGCCAGCAGAGTTCCGAGTCGGGACACTGAAGCTTTCTTT